A selection of T cell receptor beta chains follows, all from one sample in a study of cytomegalovirus exposure and HLA in healthy donors. Clones were sequenced by immunoSEQ multiplex PCR, and TCRdb holds only the in-frame ones, with some missing. Found here are about 4,500 clones, approximately 84% of them singletons; the top ten hold 6.2%. Sequenced: PBMCs. These receptor sequences come from a woman aged 40 to 50 in good health and CMV-seropositive. Each CDR3 is given with its conserved first and last residue. Each record gives: V gene, clone size, D gene, J gene, CDR3 DNA, CDR3 protein. D genes are given only for firm matches. Clone size is given for some rows only: seen once, a few or many times, or a class if the clone is expanded.

TRBV30	-	TRBD1	TRBJ1-1	TGTGCCTGGAGCCGACAGGGGAGAACTGAAGCTTTCTTT	CAWSRQGRTEAFF
TRBV11-2	-	-	TRBJ2-1	TGTGCCAGCAGCTTAAACGTGATGGGAGTTGGTGAGCAGTTCTTC	CASSLNVMGVGEQFF
TRBV7-2	-	TRBD1	TRBJ2-7	TGTGCCAGCAGCTTAGGCGGGACAGGGCTGTACGAGCAGTACTTC	CASSLGGTGLYEQYF
TRBV5-6	-	-	TRBJ1-2	TGTGCCAGCAGCTTGTACTCTTCAGGGTATGGCTACACCTTC	CASSLYSSGYGYTF
TRBV29-1	-	TRBD1	TRBJ2-5	TGCAGCGTTGAAAAGGGACAGGGCTTCCAAGAGACCCAGTACTTC	CSVEKGQGFQETQYF
TRBV6-4	-	TRBD2	TRBJ2-1	TGTGCCAGCAGTGACGGTTGGGCGGGGGATGAGCAGTTCTTC	CASSDGWAGDEQFF
TRBV9	once	-	TRBJ2-2	TGTGCCAGCAGCGATCCTAGCGACACCGGGGAGCTGTTTTTT	CASSDPSDTGELFF
TRBV6-5	-	-	TRBJ1-1	TGTGCCAGCAGTTACTTGGGCAGCTTGAACACTGAAGCTTTCTTT	CASSYLGSLNTEAFF
TRBV30	-	-	TRBJ2-1	TGTGCCTGGACCCGTATCAATGAGCAGTTCTTC	CAWTRINEQFF
TRBV1	-	-	TRBJ2-5	TGCACCAGCGGGGAACAGGGGGCAAATATTCAAGAGACCCAGTACTTC	CTSGEQGANIQETQYF
TRBV6-1	-	-	TRBJ1-5	TGTGCCAGCAGCCACGACAGGAATCAGCCCCAGCATTTT	CASSHDRNQPQHF
TRBV30	-	-	TRBJ1-1	TGTGCCTGGAATTGGGGCGCTGAAGCTTTCTTT	CAWNWGAEAFF
TRBV6-5	-	-	TRBJ2-7	TGTGCCAGCAGTTACGGGGGGTCCGGCGAGCAGTACTTC	CASSYGGSGEQYF
TRBV5-1	-	TRBD2	TRBJ2-1	TGCGCCAGCAGCGCGACTAGCGGGAGCTACAATGAGCAGTTCTTC	CASSATSGSYNEQFF
TRBV6-1	-	-	TRBJ2-7	TGTGCCAGTAGCGGACGGAGCTCCTACGAGCAGTACTTC	CASSGRSSYEQYF
TRBV15	-	-	TRBJ1-3	TGTGCCACCAGCAGCGTATTCTCTGGAAACACCATATATTTT	CATSSVFSGNTIYF